This T cell receptor beta chain comes out of a study of blood T cell repertoires in COVID-19. Study context: Material from acute and convalescent COVID-19 was sourced from the United States, Italy and Spain.

TCRdb keeps only in-frame clones here, not all; method: immunoSEQ multiplex PCR. Of under 150,000 clones in the sample, around 84% were seen once. The CDR3 is made up of 11 amino acids. The V end lost 5 bases, the J end lost 3 bases, and 5 bases lay between the germline ends. The specimen was peripheral blood. This clonotype was sampled from a woman aged 80 or over with acute or convalescent COVID-19. The gene calls are TRBV12-3 or TRBV12-4 and TRBJ2-7, with unresolved D. As DNA, the CDR3 is TGTGCCAGCAGTATCAACTACGAGCAGTACTTC. Translating gives CASSINYEQYF.